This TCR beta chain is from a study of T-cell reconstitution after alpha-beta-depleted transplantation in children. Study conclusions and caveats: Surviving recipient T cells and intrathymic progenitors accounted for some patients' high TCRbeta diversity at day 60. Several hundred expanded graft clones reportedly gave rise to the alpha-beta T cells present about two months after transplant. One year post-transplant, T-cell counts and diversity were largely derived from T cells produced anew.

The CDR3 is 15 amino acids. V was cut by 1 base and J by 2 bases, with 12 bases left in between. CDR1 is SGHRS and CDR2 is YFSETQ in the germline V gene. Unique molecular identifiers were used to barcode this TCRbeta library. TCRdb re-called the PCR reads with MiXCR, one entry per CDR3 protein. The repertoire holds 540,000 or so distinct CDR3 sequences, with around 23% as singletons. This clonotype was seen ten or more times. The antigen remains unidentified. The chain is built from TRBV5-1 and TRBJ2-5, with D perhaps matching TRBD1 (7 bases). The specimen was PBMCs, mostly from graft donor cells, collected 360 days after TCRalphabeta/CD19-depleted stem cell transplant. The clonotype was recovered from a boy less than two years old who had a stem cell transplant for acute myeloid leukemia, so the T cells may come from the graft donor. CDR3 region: CASSLLQGRQETQYF. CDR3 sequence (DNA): TGCGCCAGCAGCTTGTTACAGGGGAGGCAAGAGACCCAGTACTTC.